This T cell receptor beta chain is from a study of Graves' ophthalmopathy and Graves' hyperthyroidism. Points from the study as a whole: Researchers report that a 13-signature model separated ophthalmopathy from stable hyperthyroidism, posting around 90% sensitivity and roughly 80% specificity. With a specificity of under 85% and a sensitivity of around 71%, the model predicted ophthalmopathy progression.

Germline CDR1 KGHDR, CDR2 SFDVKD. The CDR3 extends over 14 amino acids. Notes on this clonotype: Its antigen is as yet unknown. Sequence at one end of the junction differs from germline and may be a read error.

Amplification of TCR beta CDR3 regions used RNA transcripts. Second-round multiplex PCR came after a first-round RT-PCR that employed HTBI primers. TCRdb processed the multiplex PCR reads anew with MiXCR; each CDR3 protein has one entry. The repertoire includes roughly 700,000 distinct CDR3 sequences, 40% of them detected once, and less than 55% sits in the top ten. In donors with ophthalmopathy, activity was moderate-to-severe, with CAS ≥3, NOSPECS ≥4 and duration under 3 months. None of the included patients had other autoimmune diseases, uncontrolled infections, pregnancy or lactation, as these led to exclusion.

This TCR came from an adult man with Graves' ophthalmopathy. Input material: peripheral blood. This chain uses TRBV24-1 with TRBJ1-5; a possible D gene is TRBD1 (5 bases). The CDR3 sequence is CASSLHGGNQPQHF. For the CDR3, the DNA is TGTGCCAGCAGTTTACATGGGGGGAATCAGCCCCAGCATTTT.